The clone carrying this T cell receptor beta chain was observed once. Its antigen remains unidentified. A junction end diverges from the germline sequence, so it may reflect a read error. The sample comes from a study of tumor-infiltrating lymphocytes in primary liver carcinoma. Across the study: Patients had primary liver carcinoma treated by surgical resection. Samples had roughly 3.65 to 8 million productive TCRbeta reads, comparable between tissue types. Broader study findings: Against blood, tumors held a significantly higher top-250-clone fraction (p = 0.039). Because of bulk unsorted sampling, CD4+ and CD8+ repertoires were not subjected to comparison.

Per the germline V gene, CDR1 is LGHNA and CDR2 is YSLEER. The CDR3 length is 15 residues. Germline DNA was also extracted, while the blood RNA originated from unsorted whole blood. The researchers produced TCR beta cDNA from approximately 540 ng total RNA with a constant-region primer. Investigators got TCR beta libraries out of three nested multiplex PCR rounds, done with slightly modified ARM-PCR. With TRBV1-TRBV30 forward primers and a C-beta reverse primer, the first two PCR rounds were run for 10 to 11 cycles each. MiXCR was run by TCRdb on the multiplex PCR reads, yielding one entry per CDR3 protein. This repertoire shows 250,000 to 350,000 distinct CDR3 sequences, around three fifths found once; its top ten account for over 15%.

The sample comprised peripheral blood. V gene TRBV4-3 combines with J gene TRBJ2-7; 8 positions agree with TRBD1. The clonotype was recovered from a woman aged 25 to 39 with primary liver carcinoma and hepatitis B virus infection. The CDR3 loop reads CTSSQDPRGPREQYF. CDR3 DNA sequence: TGCACCAGCAGCCAAGATCCCAGGGGGCCTCGCGAGCAGTACTTC.